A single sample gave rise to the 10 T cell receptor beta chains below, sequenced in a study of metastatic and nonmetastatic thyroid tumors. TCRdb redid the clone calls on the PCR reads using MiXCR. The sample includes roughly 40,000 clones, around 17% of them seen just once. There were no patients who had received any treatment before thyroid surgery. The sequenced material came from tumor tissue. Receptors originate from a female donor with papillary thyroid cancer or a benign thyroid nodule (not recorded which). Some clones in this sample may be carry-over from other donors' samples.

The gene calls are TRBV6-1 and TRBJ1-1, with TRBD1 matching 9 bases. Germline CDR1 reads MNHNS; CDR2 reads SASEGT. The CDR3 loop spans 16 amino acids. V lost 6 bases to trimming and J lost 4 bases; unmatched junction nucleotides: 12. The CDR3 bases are TGTGCCAGCAGAGAGACAGGGGGTAGTAGTTGCACTGAAGCTTTCTTT. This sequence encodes CASRETGGSSCTEAFF.

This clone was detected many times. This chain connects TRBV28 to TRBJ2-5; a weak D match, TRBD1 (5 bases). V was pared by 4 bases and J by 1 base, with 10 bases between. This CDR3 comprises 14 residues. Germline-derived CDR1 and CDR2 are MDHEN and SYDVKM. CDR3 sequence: CASSYRQPQETQYF. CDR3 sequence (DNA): TGTGCCAGCAGTTATCGACAGCCCCAAGAGACCCAGTACTTC.

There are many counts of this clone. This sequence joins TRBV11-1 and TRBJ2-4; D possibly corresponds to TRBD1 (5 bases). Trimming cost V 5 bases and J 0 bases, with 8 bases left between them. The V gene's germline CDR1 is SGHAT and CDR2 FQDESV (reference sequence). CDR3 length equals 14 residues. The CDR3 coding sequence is TGTGCCAGCAGCCCACAGGTAGCCAAAAACATTCAGTACTTC. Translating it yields CASSPQVAKNIQYF.

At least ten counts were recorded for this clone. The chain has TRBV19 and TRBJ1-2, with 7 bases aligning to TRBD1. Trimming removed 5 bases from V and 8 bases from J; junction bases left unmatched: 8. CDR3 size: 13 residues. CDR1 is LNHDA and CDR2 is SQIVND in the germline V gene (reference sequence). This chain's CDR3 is CASSPRQGDGYTF. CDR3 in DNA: TGTGCCAGTAGTCCACGACAGGGAGACGGCTACACCTTC.

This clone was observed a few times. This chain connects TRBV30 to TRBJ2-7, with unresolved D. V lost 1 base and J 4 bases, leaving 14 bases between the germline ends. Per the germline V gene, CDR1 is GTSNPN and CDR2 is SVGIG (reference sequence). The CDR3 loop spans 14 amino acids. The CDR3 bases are TGTGCCTGGAGTGAAGCTGGGCCAGCTTACGAGCAGTACTTC. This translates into CAWSEAGPAYEQYF.

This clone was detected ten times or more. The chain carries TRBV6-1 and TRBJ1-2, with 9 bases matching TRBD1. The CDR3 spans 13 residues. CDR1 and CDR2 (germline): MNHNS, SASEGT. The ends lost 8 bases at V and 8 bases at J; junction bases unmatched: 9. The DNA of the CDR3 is TGTGCCAGCCGGGACAGGGACTTATTGGGCTACACCTTC. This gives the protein CASRDRDLLGYTF.

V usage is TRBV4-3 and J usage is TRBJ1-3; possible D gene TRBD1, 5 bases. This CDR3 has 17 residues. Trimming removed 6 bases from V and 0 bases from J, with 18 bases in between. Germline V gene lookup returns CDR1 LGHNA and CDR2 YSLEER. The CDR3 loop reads CASRHDSGGYSGNTIYF. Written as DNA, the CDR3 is TGCGCCAGCAGACATGACAGCGGAGGTTACTCTGGAAACACCATATATTTT.

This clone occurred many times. This CDR3 reads CASGTGGNQPQHF. The DNA for the CDR3 is TGTGCCAGCGGGACAGGGGGCAATCAGCCCCAGCATTTT. This chain links TRBV28 with TRBJ1-5; 10 nucleotides align to TRBD1. Trimming at V came to 8 bases and at J to 2 bases, leaving 0 bases not matched to a gene. Per germline, CDR1 MDHEN and CDR2 SYDVKM. The CDR3 extends over 13 amino acids.

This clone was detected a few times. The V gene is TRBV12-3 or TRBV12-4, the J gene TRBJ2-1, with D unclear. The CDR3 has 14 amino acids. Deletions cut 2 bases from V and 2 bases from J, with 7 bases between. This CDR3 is CASSLYTPYNEQFF. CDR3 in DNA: TGTGCCAGCAGTTTATATACCCCCTACAATGAGCAGTTCTTC.

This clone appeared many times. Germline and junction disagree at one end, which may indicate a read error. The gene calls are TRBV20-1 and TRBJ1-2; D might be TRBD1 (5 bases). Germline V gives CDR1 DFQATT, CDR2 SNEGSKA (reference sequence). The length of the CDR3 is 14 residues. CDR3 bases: TGCAGTGCAAGAGCGGCTCCAGGGAATGATGGCTACACCTTC. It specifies CSARAAPGNDGYTF.